This T cell receptor beta chain was obtained from a study of regulatory T cells in long-lasting Graves disease. The CDR3 contains 13 residues. The V end was cut by 3 bases, the J end by 5 bases, with 8 bases between. CDR1 and CDR2 (germline): MDHEN, SYDVKM. Through Arm-PCR of CDR3 regions and iRepertoire HTBI primers, TCR beta libraries were built. TCRdb analysed the multiplex PCR reads with MiXCR anew, one entry per CDR3 protein. The table lists 600,000 to 850,000 distinct CDR3 sequences, 30% of them singletons, with about two fifths in the top ten. Time point meaning: persistent/refractory GD, antithyroid drugs over 5 years with positive TRAb. There was RNA extracted from PBMCs, and the TCR library was made from it.

The chain is built from TRBV28 and TRBJ1-5; no clear D. The origin of this receptor is a female donor with Graves disease. The sequenced sample was peripheral blood mononuclear cells (PBMCs), obtained when the disease was refractory, from a patient treated with antithyroid drugs. The CDR3 bases are TGTGCCAGCAGTTTCGGCAGCCATCAGCCCCAGCATTTT. Encoded protein: CASSFGSHQPQHF.